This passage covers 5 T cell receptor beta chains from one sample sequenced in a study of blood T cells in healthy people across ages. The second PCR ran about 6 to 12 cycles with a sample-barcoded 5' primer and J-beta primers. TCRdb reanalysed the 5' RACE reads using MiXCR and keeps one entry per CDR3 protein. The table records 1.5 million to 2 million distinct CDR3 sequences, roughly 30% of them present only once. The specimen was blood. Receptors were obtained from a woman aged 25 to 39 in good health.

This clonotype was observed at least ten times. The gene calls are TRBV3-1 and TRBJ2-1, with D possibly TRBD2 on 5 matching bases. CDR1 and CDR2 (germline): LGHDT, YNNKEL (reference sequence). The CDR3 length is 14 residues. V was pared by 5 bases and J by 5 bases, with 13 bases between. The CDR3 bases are TGTGCCAGCAGCGAGGGAAGTGAGGACAATGAGCAGTTCTTC. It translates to CASSEGSEDNEQFF.

CDR3 sequence reads: CASTYNPGQGINTEAFF. As DNA, the CDR3 is TGTGCCAGTACCTATAACCCGGGACAGGGGATAAACACTGAAGCTTTCTTT. The chain combines TRBV19 with TRBJ1-1, with 10 nucleotides matching TRBD1. Germline assignment: CDR1 LNHDA and CDR2 SQIVND (reference sequence). CDR3 length equals 17 residues. V lost 7 bases and J lost 2; bases outside the gene matches: 13.

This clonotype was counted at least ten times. CDR3 nucleotide sequence: TGCGCCAGCAGCTTGAGTTTAGGGGCTCCACAGTACTTC. Amino acid sequence: CASSLSLGAPQYF. The rearrangement links TRBV5-1 to TRBJ2-5; the D gene is possibly TRBD1 (5 bases). The V end was cut by 1 base, the J end by 11 bases, with 15 bases between. CDR1 and CDR2 from the germline V gene are SGHRS and YFSETQ. The CDR3 has 13 residues.

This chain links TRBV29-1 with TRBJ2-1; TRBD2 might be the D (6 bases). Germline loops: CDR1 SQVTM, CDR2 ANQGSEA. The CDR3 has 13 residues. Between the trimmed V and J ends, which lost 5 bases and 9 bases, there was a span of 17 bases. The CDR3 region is CSVRWGGIREQFF. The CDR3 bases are TGCAGCGTTAGATGGGGCGGGATTCGTGAGCAGTTCTTC.

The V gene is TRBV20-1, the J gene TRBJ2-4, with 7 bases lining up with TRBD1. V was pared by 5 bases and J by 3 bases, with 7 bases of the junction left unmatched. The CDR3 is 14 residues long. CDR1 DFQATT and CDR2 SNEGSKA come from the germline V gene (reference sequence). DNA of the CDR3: TGCAGTGCTGGGATGACAGGGAACAAAAACATTCAGTACTTC. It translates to CSAGMTGNKNIQYF.